The clone carrying this T cell receptor (beta chain) has a handful of counts. From germline, CDR1 is LNHDA and CDR2 SQIVND (reference sequence). The V segment lost 5 bases and the J segment 5 bases; nucleotides outside the gene matches: 7. CDR3 length equals 14 residues. The data originate from a study of CD8+ T cells in alopecia areata. Reverse transcription of extracted RNA yielded cDNA, which provided the sequencing template. Sequencing was performed with immunoSEQ multiplex PCR; in TCRdb, only in-frame clones are kept and a portion is missing. The data contain some 130,000 clones, around 49% of them singletons.

The sample here was CD8+ T cells sorted from blood, taken at week 0. The receptor was derived from a human donor with alopecia areata. The chain couples TRBV19 to TRBJ1-2; 8 bases map to TRBD1. The CDR3 spells CASSPRTGRYGYTF. The CDR3 nucleotides read TGTGCCAGTAGTCCCCGGACAGGGAGGTATGGCTACACCTTC.